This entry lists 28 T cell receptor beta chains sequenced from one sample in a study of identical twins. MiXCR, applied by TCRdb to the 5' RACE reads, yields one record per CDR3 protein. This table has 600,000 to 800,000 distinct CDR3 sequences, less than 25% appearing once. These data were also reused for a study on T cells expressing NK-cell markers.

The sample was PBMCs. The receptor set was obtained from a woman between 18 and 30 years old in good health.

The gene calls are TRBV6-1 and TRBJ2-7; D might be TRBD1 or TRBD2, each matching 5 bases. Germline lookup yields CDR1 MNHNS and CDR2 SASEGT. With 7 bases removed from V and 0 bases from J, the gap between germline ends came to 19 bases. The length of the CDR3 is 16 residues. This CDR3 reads CASKLGRDGGSYEQYF. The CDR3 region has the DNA TGTGCCAGCAAATTAGGCCGGGACGGCGGCTCCTACGAGCAGTACTTC.

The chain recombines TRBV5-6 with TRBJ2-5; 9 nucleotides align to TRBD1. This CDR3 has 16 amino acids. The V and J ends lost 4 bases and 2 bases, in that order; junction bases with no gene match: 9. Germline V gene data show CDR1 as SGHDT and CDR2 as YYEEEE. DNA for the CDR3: TGTGCCAGCAGCGCCCCGGGACAGGGACCTCAAGAGACCCAGTACTTC. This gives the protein CASSAPGQGPQETQYF.

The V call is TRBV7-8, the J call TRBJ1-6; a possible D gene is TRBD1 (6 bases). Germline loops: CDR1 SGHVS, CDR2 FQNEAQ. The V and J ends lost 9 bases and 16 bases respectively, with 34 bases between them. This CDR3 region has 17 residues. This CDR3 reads CARSPTLVFWGLLPLHF. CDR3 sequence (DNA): TGTGCCAGGAGCCCCACGCTCGTCTTCTGGGGGCTGCTTCCTCTCCACTTT.

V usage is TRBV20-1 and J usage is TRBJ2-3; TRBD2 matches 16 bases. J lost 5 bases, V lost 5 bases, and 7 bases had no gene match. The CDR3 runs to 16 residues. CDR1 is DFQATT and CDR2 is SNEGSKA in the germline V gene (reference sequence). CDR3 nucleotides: TGCAGTGCTCGACAGGGACTAGCGGGGGGGCAAGATACGCAGTATTTT. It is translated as CSARQGLAGGQDTQYF.

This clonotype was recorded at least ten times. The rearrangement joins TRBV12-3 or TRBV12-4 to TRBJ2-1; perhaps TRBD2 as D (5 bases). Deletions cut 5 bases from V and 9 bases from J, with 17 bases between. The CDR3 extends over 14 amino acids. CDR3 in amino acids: CASSRRSREGEQFF. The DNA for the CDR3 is TGTGCCAGCAGTAGGCGCAGTAGAGAGGGTGAGCAGTTCTTC.

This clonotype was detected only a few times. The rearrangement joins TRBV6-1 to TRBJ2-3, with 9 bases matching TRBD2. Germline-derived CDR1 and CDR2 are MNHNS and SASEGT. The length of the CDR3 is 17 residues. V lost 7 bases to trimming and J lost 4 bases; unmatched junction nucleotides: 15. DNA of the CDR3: TGTGCCAGCAAACAGACCCCCCATAGCGGGGGTGCAGATACGCAGTATTTT. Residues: CASKQTPHSGGADTQYF.

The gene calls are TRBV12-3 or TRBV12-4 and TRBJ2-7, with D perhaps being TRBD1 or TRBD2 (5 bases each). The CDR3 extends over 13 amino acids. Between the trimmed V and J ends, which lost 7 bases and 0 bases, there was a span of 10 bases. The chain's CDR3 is CASTGDGSYEQYF. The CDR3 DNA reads TGTGCCAGCACTGGGGACGGCTCCTACGAGCAGTACTTC.

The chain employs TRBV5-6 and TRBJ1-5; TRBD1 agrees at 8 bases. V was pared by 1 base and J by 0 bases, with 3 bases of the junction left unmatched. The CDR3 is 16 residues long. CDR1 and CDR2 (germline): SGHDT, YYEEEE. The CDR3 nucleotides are TGTGCCAGCAGCTTGAACAGGGGGACTAGCAATCAGCCCCAGCATTTT. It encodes CASSLNRGTSNQPQHF.

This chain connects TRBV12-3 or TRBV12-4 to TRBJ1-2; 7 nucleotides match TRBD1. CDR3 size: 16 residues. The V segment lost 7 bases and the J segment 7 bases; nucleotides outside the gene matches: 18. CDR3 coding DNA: TGTGCCAGCACTCTGAATCCCCAGGGGGTAGTTACTGGCTACACCTTC. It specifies CASTLNPQGVVTGYTF.

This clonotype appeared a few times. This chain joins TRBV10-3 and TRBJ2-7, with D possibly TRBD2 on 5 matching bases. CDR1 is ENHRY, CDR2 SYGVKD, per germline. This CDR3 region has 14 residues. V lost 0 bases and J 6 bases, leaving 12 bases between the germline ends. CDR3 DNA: TGTGCCATCAGTGAGTCGGACTCACGGGGCGAGCAGTACTTC. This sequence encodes CAISESDSRGEQYF.

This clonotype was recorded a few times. The CDR3 sequence is CASSYDRGRPEETQYF. In nucleotides, the CDR3 is TGTGCCAGCAGTTACGACAGGGGCAGGCCCGAAGAGACCCAGTACTTC. V usage is TRBV28 and J usage is TRBJ2-5; TRBD1 agrees at 8 bases. The CDR3 is 16 residues long. The V and J ends lost 4 bases and 3 bases, in that order; junction bases with no gene match: 10. Germline V gene sequence: CDR1 MDHEN, CDR2 SYDVKM.

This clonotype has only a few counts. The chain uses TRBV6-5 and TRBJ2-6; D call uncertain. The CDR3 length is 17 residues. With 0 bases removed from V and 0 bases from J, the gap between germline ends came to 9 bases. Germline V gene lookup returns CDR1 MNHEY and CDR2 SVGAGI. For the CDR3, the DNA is TGTGCCAGCAGTTACTCGAAGGACCTCTCTGGGGCCAACGTCCTGACTTTC. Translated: CASSYSKDLSGANVLTF.

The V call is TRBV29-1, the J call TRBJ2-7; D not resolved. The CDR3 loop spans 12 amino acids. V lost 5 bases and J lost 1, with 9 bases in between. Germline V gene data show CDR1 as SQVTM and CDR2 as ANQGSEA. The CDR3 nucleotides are TGCAGCGTTTTGACCCTTTCCTACGAGCAGTACTTC. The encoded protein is CSVLTLSYEQYF.

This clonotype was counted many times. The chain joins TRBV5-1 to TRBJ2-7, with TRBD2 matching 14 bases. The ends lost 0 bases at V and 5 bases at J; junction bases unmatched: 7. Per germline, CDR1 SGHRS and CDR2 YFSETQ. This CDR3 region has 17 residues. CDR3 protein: CASSLGGLAGAADEQYF. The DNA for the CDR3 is TGCGCCAGCAGCTTGGGGGGACTAGCGGGAGCAGCCGACGAGCAGTACTTC.

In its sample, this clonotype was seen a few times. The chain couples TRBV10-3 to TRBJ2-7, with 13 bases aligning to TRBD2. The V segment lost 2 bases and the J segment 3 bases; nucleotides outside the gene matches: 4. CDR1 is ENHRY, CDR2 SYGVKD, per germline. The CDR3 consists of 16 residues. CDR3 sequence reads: CAISETGTSGNYEQYF. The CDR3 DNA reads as TGTGCCATCAGTGAGACGGGGACTAGCGGGAACTACGAGCAGTACTTC.

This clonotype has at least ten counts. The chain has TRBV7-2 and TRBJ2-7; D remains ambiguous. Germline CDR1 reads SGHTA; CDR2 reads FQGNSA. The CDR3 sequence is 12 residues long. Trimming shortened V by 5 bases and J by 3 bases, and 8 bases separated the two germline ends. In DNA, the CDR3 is TGTGCCAGCAGCCTGAGCTTCTACGAGCAGTACTTC. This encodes CASSLSFYEQYF.

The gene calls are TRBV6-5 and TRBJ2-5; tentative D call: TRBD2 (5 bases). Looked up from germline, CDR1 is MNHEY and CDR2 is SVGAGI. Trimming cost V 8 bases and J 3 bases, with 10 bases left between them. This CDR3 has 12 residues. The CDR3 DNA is TGTGCCAGCGGGAGACTGGAAGAGACCCAGTACTTC. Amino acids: CASGRLEETQYF.

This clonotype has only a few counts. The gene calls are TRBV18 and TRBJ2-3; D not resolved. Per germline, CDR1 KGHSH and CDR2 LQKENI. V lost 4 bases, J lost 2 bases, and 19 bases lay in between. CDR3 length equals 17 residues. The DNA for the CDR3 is TGTGCCAGCTCACGGGATACGCAGATTCGAATCACAGATACGCAGTATTTT. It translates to CASSRDTQIRITDTQYF.

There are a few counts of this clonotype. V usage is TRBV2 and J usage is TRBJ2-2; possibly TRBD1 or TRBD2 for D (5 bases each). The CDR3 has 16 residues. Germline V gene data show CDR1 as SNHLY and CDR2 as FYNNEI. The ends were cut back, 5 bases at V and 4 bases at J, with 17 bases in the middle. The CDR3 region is CASSTPGPLGTGELFF. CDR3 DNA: TGTGCCAGCAGTACCCCGGGACCTTTGGGCACCGGGGAGCTGTTTTTT.

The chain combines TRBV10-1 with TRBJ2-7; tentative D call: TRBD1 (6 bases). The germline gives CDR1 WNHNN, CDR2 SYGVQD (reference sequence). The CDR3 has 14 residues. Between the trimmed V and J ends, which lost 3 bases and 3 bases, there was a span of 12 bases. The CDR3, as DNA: TGCGCCAGCAGTGACCAGAGAGGGGGCTACGAGCAGTACTTC. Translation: CASSDQRGGYEQYF.

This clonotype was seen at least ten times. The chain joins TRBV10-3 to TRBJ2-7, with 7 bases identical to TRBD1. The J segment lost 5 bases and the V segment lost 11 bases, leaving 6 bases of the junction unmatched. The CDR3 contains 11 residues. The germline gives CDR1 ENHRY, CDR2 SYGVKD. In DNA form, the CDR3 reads TGTGCCTCCGGGACAGCCCACGAGCAGTACTTC. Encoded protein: CASGTAHEQYF.

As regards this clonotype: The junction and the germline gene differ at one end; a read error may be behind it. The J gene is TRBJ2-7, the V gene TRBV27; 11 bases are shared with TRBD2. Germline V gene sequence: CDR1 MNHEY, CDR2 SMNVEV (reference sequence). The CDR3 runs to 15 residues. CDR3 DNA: TGTGCCAGCAGTCTTGGCTCGGGACTAGCGGCCCACTTGAACTTC. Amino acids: CASSLGSGLAAHLNF.

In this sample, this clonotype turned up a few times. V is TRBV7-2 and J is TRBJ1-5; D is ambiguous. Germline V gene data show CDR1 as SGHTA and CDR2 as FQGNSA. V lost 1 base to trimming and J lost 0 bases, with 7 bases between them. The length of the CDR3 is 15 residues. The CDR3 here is CASSLVGHSNQPQHF. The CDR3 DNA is TGTGCCAGCAGCTTAGTGGGTCATAGCAATCAGCCCCAGCATTTT.

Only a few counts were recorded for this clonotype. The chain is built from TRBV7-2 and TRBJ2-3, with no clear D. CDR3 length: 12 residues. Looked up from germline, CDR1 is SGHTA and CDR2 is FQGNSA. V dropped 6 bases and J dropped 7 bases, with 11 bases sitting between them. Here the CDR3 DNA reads TGTGCCAGCAGATCTGCGGTGAATACGCAGTATTTT. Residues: CASRSAVNTQYF.

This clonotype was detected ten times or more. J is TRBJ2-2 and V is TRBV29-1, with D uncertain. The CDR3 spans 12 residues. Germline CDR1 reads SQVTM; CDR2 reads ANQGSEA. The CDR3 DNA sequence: TGCAGTGACTTAAGACGAAACGGGGAGCTGTTTTTT. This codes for CSDLRRNGELFF.

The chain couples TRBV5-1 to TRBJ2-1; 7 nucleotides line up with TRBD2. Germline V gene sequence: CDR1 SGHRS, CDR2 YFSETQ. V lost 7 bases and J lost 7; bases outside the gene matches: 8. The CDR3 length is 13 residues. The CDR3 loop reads CASQPGGRNEQFF. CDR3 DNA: TGCGCCAGCCAGCCGGGGGGAAGGAATGAGCAGTTCTTC. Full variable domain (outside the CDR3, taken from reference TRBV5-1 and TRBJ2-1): KAGVTQTPRYLIKTRGQQVTLSCSPISGHRSVSWYQQTPGQGLQFLFEYFSETQRNKGNFPGRFSGRQFSNSRSEMNVSTLELGDSALYLCASQPGGRNEQFFGPGTRLTVL.

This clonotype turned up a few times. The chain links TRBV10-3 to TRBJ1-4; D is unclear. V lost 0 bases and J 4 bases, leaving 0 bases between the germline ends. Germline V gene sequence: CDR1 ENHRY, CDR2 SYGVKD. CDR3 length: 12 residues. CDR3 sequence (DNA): TGTGCCATCAGTGAGTCTAATGAAAAACTGTTTTTT. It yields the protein CAISESNEKLFF.

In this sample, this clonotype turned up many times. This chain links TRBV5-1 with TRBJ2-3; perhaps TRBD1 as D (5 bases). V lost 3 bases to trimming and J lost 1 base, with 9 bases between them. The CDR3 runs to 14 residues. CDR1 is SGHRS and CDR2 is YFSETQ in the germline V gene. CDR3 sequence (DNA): TGCGCCAGCAGCTCGGTAGGGGGCACAGATACGCAGTATTTT. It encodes CASSSVGGTDTQYF. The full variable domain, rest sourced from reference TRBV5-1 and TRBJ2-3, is KAGVTQTPRYLIKTRGQQVTLSCSPISGHRSVSWYQQTPGQGLQFLFEYFSETQRNKGNFPGRFSGRQFSNSRSEMNVSTLELGDSALYLCASSSVGGTDTQYFGPGTRLTVL.